The next 20 T cell receptor beta chains were all read from a single sample in a study of low-dose radiotherapy and immunotherapy resistance in tumors. Both TCRalpha and TCRbeta chains were reverse transcribed with V-gene-specific primers. TCR amplification used 15 to 20 PCR cycles, a constant-region primer and a V-primer adapter. TCRdb reanalysed the reads using MiXCR and keeps one entry per CDR3 protein. The sample includes roughly 7,300 distinct CDR3 sequences, more than 65% of them seen just once. These receptors all come from a human donor with advanced metastatic prostate, ovarian, gallbladder or colorectal cancer (not recorded which). This table probably holds off-target reads from a library built for another chain.

The J gene is TRBJ1-1, the V gene TRBV7-2; TRBD1 matches 7 bases. CDR3 length: 14 residues. The junction had 8 bases not matched to a gene; V was cut back by 5 bases and J by 5 bases. Germline CDR1 is SGHTA and CDR2 is FQGNSA. CDR3 protein: CASSPHQGQTEAFF. The CDR3 region has the DNA TGTGCCAGCAGCCCCCACCAGGGACAGACTGAAGCTTTCTTT.

This chain uses TRBV6-2 or TRBV6-3 with TRBJ2-4; weak D call: TRBD1 (5 bases). V lost 2 bases and J lost 0, with 11 bases in between. This CDR3 has 16 amino acids. Germline CDR1 reads MNHEY; CDR2 reads SVGEGT. The CDR3 DNA reads TGTGCCAGCAGTTACCAGGGATCGGTAGCCAAAAACATTCAGTACTTC. It encodes CASSYQGSVAKNIQYF.

V is TRBV5-6 and J is TRBJ2-7; D remains ambiguous. CDR3 length: 14 amino acids. Germline V lookup: CDR1 SGHDT, CDR2 YYEEEE. Between the trimmed V and J ends, which lost 2 bases and 3 bases, there was a span of 12 bases. The chain's CDR3 is CASSFGSYLYEQYF. CDR3 coding DNA: TGTGCCAGCAGCTTTGGTTCTTACCTCTACGAGCAGTACTTC.

This clonotype was observed a single time. The rearrangement joins TRBV6-8 to TRBJ2-1; D is possibly TRBD2 (5 bases). Per the germline V gene, CDR1 is MNHGY and CDR2 is SAAAGT. V shed 5 bases and J shed 8 bases, with 16 bases lying between them. There are 14 residues in the CDR3. In DNA form, the CDR3 reads TGTGCCAGCAGTCCTAGCCCGAGATGGGATGAGCAGTTCTTC. Protein sequence: CASSPSPRWDEQFF.

This sequence joins TRBV20-1 and TRBJ2-2, with 7 bases fitting TRBD1. Germline V gene data show CDR1 as DFQATT and CDR2 as SNEGSKA (reference sequence). CDR3 length equals 16 residues. The ends lost 2 bases at V and 1 base at J; junction bases unmatched: 7. The CDR3 sequence is CSARPAQGKNTGELFF. In DNA, the CDR3 is TGCAGTGCTAGACCCGCACAGGGGAAGAACACCGGGGAGCTGTTTTTT.

A remark on this clonotype: One junction end does not reproduce the germline sequence, and a read error may be involved. The chain combines TRBV7-6 with TRBJ2-5, with D perhaps given as TRBD1 or TRBD2 (6 bases each). CDR3 size: 15 residues. Looked up from germline, CDR1 is SGHVS and CDR2 is FNYEAQ. CDR3 DNA sequence: TGTGCTAGCAGCTTAGCGGCGGACAGCGTATGGACCCAGTACTTC. Protein sequence: CASSLAADSVWTQYF.

The J gene is TRBJ2-7, the V gene TRBV5-8; no definite D call. Looked up from germline, CDR1 is SGHTS and CDR2 is YDEGEE. V was trimmed by 0 bases and J by 4 bases, leaving 8 bases between them. This CDR3 spans 13 amino acids. The CDR3 DNA reads TGTGCCAGCAGCTTGGGCCCGGCGTACGAGCAGTACTTC. Translating it yields CASSLGPAYEQYF.

This chain connects TRBV5-5 to TRBJ2-7; TRBD1 matches at 7 bases. The CDR3 has 13 residues. Trimming at V came to 2 bases and at J to 6 bases, leaving 5 bases not matched to a gene. CDR1 is SGHKS and CDR2 is YYEKEE in the germline V gene (reference sequence). The CDR3 here is CASSFGTASEQYF. CDR3 sequence (DNA): TGTGCCAGCAGCTTTGGGACAGCCTCCGAGCAGTACTTC.

J is TRBJ2-5 and V is TRBV18, with 9 positions matching TRBD2. The CDR3 sequence is 15 residues long. After removal of 3 bases from V and 5 bases from J, the junction contained 7 bases not matched to a gene. CDR1 and CDR2 (germline): KGHSH, LQKENI. In DNA, the CDR3 is TGTGCCAGCTCACCCTCAAGCGGGGGGAAGGAGACCCAGTACTTC. Its protein product is CASSPSSGGKETQYF.

This clonotype has more than one count but fewer than ten. J is TRBJ2-2 and V is TRBV12-3 or TRBV12-4; D gene uncertain. Trimming cost V 3 bases and J 4 bases, with 6 bases left between them. CDR3 length: 13 residues. CDR3 in amino acids: CASSFGLTGELFF. In nucleotides, the CDR3 is TGTGCCAGCAGTTTCGGCCTCACCGGGGAGCTGTTTTTT.

The chain joins TRBV10-2 to TRBJ1-1; no clear D. Germline CDR1 is WSHSY and CDR2 is SAAADI. V lost 9 bases to trimming and J lost 3 bases, with 11 bases between them. The CDR3 totals 12 residues. The CDR3 is CASLEGDTEAFF. CDR3 DNA sequence: TGCGCCAGTCTTGAGGGCGACACTGAAGCTTTCTTT.

The chain is built from TRBV11-1 and TRBJ1-2, with D possibly being TRBD1 (5 bases). CDR1 SGHAT and CDR2 FQDESV come from the germline V gene (reference sequence). This CDR3 is 15 amino acids long. The V end lost 4 bases, the J end lost 6 bases, and 18 bases lay between the germline ends. The CDR3 DNA reads TGTGCCAGCAGCTCCCCGACGGGGGATCCGGATGGCTACACCTTC. This gives the protein CASSSPTGDPDGYTF.

The chain carries TRBV6-1 and TRBJ2-2, with 10 bases fitting TRBD2. This CDR3 has 14 amino acids. V shed 7 bases, J shed 7 bases, and the junction held 6 bases outside the gene matches. CDR1 is MNHNS, CDR2 SASEGT, per germline. The chain's CDR3 is CASTELAGNGELFF. Here the CDR3 DNA reads TGTGCCAGCACGGAACTAGCGGGGAACGGGGAGCTGTTTTTT.

The J gene is TRBJ2-3, the V gene TRBV4-3; D gene uncertain. The CDR3 spans 15 residues. The V end lost 1 base, the J end lost 1 base, and 9 bases lay between the germline ends. From germline, CDR1 is LGHNA and CDR2 YSLEER. The CDR3 sequence is CASSQVGVRTDTQYF. In DNA, the CDR3 is TGCGCCAGCAGCCAAGTTGGTGTACGCACAGATACGCAGTATTTT.

The V call is TRBV6-1, the J call TRBJ1-5, with TRBD1 as a possible D gene (5 bases). The ends were cut back, 0 bases at V and 1 base at J, with 10 bases in the middle. This CDR3 is built from 16 residues. Per the germline V gene, CDR1 is MNHNS and CDR2 is SASEGT. The CDR3 loop reads CASSEATGRSNQPQHF. The CDR3 nucleotides are TGTGCCAGCAGTGAAGCGACGGGACGCAGCAATCAGCCCCAGCATTTT.

V is TRBV5-1 and J is TRBJ1-2, with D unresolved. CDR3 length: 14 amino acids. Trimming left V 4 bases short and J 2 bases short, with 12 bases between. CDR1 and CDR2 from the germline V gene are SGHRS and YFSETQ. CDR3 in DNA: TGCGCCAGCAGCAAAAGGACGGGCAACTATGGCTACACCTTC. This encodes CASSKRTGNYGYTF.

The V gene is TRBV3-1, the J gene TRBJ2-3, with D perhaps matching TRBD1 or TRBD2 (6 bases each). V was trimmed by 8 bases and J by 0 bases, leaving 9 bases between them. Germline CDR1 and CDR2: LGHDT and YNNKEL (reference sequence). The CDR3 is made up of 13 amino acids. Here the CDR3 reads CASGGRSTDTQYF. In nucleotides, the CDR3 is TGTGCCAGCGGGGGGCGCAGCACAGATACGCAGTATTTT.

This chain uses TRBV5-6 with TRBJ1-2; no clear D gene. Germline-derived CDR1 and CDR2 are SGHDT and YYEEEE. V gave up 4 bases and J gave up 7 bases, with 14 bases separating them. CDR3 size: 13 residues. Written as DNA, the CDR3 is TGTGCCAGCAGCCCAACGAGGGCGGGTGGCTACACCTTC. Its protein is CASSPTRAGGYTF.

The chain joins TRBV3-1 to TRBJ1-1; TRBD1 is a possible D gene (5 bases). V was shortened by 7 bases and J by 4 bases, with 22 bases between the two germline ends. The length of the CDR3 is 16 residues. In germline, CDR1 is LGHDT, CDR2 YNNKEL (reference sequence). The DNA for the CDR3 is TGTGCCAGCAAGGGGCAGGGTGGGTTTGAGGGCACTGAAGCTTTCTTT. It encodes CASKGQGGFEGTEAFF.

The rearrangement links TRBV3-1 to TRBJ1-1; D gene ambiguous. V dropped 1 base and J dropped 1 base, with 10 bases sitting between them. CDR1 is LGHDT, CDR2 YNNKEL, per germline (reference sequence). The CDR3 runs 15 residues. This CDR3 reads CASSQGLQRNTEAFF. CDR3 bases: TGTGCCAGCAGCCAAGGACTACAGAGGAACACTGAAGCTTTCTTT.